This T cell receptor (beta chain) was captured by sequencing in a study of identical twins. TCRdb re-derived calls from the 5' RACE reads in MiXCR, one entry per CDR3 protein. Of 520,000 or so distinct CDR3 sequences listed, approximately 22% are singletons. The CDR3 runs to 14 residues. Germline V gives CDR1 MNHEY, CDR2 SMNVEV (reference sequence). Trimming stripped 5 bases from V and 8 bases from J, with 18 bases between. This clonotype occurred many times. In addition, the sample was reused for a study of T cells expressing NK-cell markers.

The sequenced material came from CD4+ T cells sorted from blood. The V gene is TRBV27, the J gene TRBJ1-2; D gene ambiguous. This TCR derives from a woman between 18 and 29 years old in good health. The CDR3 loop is CASSGNRMREGYTF. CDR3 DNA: TGTGCCAGCAGTGGGAACCGCATGCGGGAGGGCTACACCTTC.